The 20 T cell receptor beta chains in this list originate from one sample, sequenced in a study of naive and memory T cell subsets. Study-level findings and limits: A few larger clonotypes appeared in naive repertoires, especially CD8, possibly memory cells re-expressing CD45RA.

Both TRBC1 and TRBC2 were covered by a beta constant-region primer of two equimolar oligonucleotides. Nested alpha and beta constant-region primers with the SP2 primer drove four PCR rounds on ligated cDNA. From the UMI-ligation and nested PCR reads, TCRdb called clonotypes with MiXCR, one entry per CDR3 protein. The repertoire holds roughly 100,000 distinct CDR3 sequences, with roughly 15% as singletons. These receptors have no identified antigens. The sample comprised naive CD8+ T cells from blood. The receptors were sampled from a human donor in good health.

V gene TRBV9 combines with J gene TRBJ2-1; D gene unclear. Germline assignment: CDR1 SGDLS and CDR2 YYNGEE. V was trimmed by 7 bases and J by 2 bases, leaving 7 bases between them. This CDR3 contains 12 residues. The CDR3 loop is CASGSTYNEQFF. CDR3 DNA sequence: TGTGCCAGCGGCTCGACCTACAATGAGCAGTTCTTC. The full variable domain, completed using reference TRBV9 and TRBJ2-1, is DSGVTQTPKHLITATGQRVTLRCSPRSGDLSVYWYQQSLDQGLQFLIQYYNGEERAKGNILERFSAQQFPDLHSELNLSSLELGDSALYFCASGSTYNEQFFGPGTRLTVL.

This clonotype occurred a few times. The CDR3 region is CASSPAGVDEKLFF. CDR3 in DNA: TGTGCCAGCAGTCCAGCCGGGGTGGATGAAAAACTGTTTTTT. The chain is built from TRBV7-9 and TRBJ1-4, with D uncertain. The V end lost 6 bases, the J end lost 6 bases, and 14 bases lay between the germline ends. Germline V CDR1 and CDR2: SEHNR, FQNEAQ (reference sequence). This CDR3 has 14 amino acids.

A few counts support this clonotype. The chain has TRBV19 and TRBJ2-1, with a tentative D call TRBD1 (6 bases). The CDR3 runs 15 residues. Germline CDR1 and CDR2: LNHDA and SQIVND (reference sequence). V was pared by 5 bases and J by 4 bases, with 15 bases between. CDR3 sequence (DNA): TGTGCCAGTAGTTTAGGGGGATCCGTGTACAATGAGCAGTTCTTC. Its protein product is CASSLGGSVYNEQFF. Variable domain in full (rest from reference TRBV19 and TRBJ2-1): DGGITQSPKYLFRKEGQNVTLSCEQNLNHDAMYWYRQDPGQGLRLIYYSQIVNDFQKGDIAEGYSVSREKKESFPLTVTSAQKNPTAFYLCASSLGGSVYNEQFFGPGTRLTVL.

Ten or more counts support this clonotype. The chain carries TRBV15 and TRBJ2-2; TRBD2 is a possible D gene (6 bases). V was clipped by 0 bases and J by 9 bases, with 14 bases between them. This CDR3 region has 15 residues. Germline V lookup: CDR1 LNHNV, CDR2 YYDKDF (reference sequence). CDR3 residues: CATSRDVTGVRELFF. The CDR3 nucleotides are TGTGCCACCAGCAGAGATGTTACGGGAGTCCGGGAGCTGTTTTTT.

The CDR3 region has the DNA TGTGCCTGGAGTGTACAACAGGGTAGTGAGCAGTTCTTC. This translates into CAWSVQQGSEQFF. The J gene is TRBJ2-1, the V gene TRBV30, with D tentatively TRBD1 (6 bases). Germline-derived CDR1 and CDR2 are GTSNPN and SVGIG (reference sequence). Trimming pared 0 bases from V and 9 bases from J, leaving 12 bases between. The CDR3 is made up of 13 amino acids.

The chain uses TRBV9 and TRBJ1-4, with D perhaps TRBD1 (5 bases). V lost 4 bases to trimming and J lost 2 bases, with 15 bases between them. This CDR3 contains 16 residues. Germline V gene data show CDR1 as SGDLS and CDR2 as YYNGEE. This CDR3 is CASSNSPDSTNEKLFF. CDR3 nucleotide sequence: TGTGCCAGCAGCAACTCTCCAGACAGCACTAATGAAAAACTGTTTTTT.

This clonotype occurred a few times. The chain links TRBV14 to TRBJ2-7, with 7 positions matching TRBD2. CDR3 length: 14 amino acids. The V segment lost 5 bases and the J segment 2 bases; nucleotides outside the gene matches: 6. From germline, CDR1 is SGHDN and CDR2 FVKESK. CDR3 in DNA: TGTGCCAGCAGCGCTCTTGCGGGAGCCTACGAGCAGTACTTC. This sequence encodes CASSALAGAYEQYF.

This clonotype was seen ten or more times. The chain joins TRBV4-1 to TRBJ1-1; D is perhaps TRBD1 (5 bases). The germline V and J ends were trimmed by 0 bases and 4 bases, with 12 bases remaining between them. CDR3 length: 15 amino acids. CDR1 is MGHRA, CDR2 YSYEKL, per germline. CDR3 DNA sequence: TGCGCCAGCAGCCAAGACAAGGCGGGGGGCACTGAAGCTTTCTTT. Its translation is CASSQDKAGGTEAFF.

This clonotype was recorded at least ten times. J is TRBJ2-7 and V is TRBV20-1, with a weak D call TRBD2 (5 bases). This CDR3 contains 13 residues. Germline CDR1 DFQATT, CDR2 SNEGSKA (reference sequence). With 7 bases removed from V and 2 bases from J, the gap between germline ends came to 15 bases. This CDR3 is CSGRLTDTYEQYF. CDR3 bases: TGCAGTGGGAGGCTCACCGACACCTACGAGCAGTACTTC.

The chain uses TRBV25-1 and TRBJ2-1, with 9 positions matching TRBD1. J was trimmed by 6 bases and V by 8 bases; bases with no gene match: 11. The CDR3 covers 15 residues. Germline assignment: CDR1 MGHDK and CDR2 SYGVNS. The CDR3: CASLARDRVINEQFF. The CDR3 bases are TGTGCCAGCCTTGCCCGGGACAGGGTGATCAATGAGCAGTTCTTC. Full variable domain (rest looked up from reference TRBV25-1 and TRBJ2-1): EADIYQTPRYLVIGTGKKITLECSQTMGHDKMYWYQQDPGMELHLIHYSYGVNSTEKGDLSSESTVSRIRTEHFPLTLESARPSHTSQYLCASLARDRVINEQFFGPGTRLTVL.

This clonotype was seen repeatedly, ten times or more. The chain has TRBV27 and TRBJ1-5, with D possibly matching TRBD1 (6 bases). V dropped 3 bases and J dropped 6 bases, with 9 bases sitting between them. CDR1 MNHEY and CDR2 SMNVEV come from the germline V gene (reference sequence). This CDR3 has 13 amino acids. The CDR3 DNA is TGTGCCAGCAGTTTCCGGGGGGCTCAGCCCCAGCATTTT. Translation: CASSFRGAQPQHF.

The gene calls are TRBV12-3 or TRBV12-4 and TRBJ2-1; unclear D gene. V lost 5 bases, J lost 10 bases, and 9 bases lay in between. This CDR3 comprises 11 residues. Written as DNA, the CDR3 is TGTGCCAGCAGTAACCTCTCCGAGCAGTTCTTC. Protein sequence: CASSNLSEQFF.

This clonotype has more than one count but fewer than ten. The rearrangement joins TRBV27 to TRBJ2-2; 8 nucleotides match TRBD1. From germline, CDR1 is MNHEY and CDR2 SMNVEV (reference sequence). This CDR3 spans 15 amino acids. After removal of 6 bases from V and 7 bases from J, the junction contained 10 bases not matched to a gene. The CDR3 DNA reads TGTGCCAGCAGCCCCCAGGGGGCGCTTAGCGGGGAGCTGTTTTTT. It specifies CASSPQGALSGELFF.

This clonotype was seen many times. The chain links TRBV27 to TRBJ2-7; D remains unclear. Germline CDR1 reads MNHEY; CDR2 reads SMNVEV (reference sequence). This CDR3 spans 11 amino acids. Between the trimmed V and J ends, which lost 4 bases and 5 bases, there was a span of 6 bases. The CDR3 DNA follows: TGTGCCAGCAGTTGGGGAAACGAGCAGTACTTC. This sequence encodes CASSWGNEQYF.

V is TRBV7-8 and J is TRBJ2-6, with D possibly being TRBD1 (5 bases). The CDR3 covers 18 residues. CDR1 and CDR2 (germline): SGHVS, FQNEAQ. Trimming removed 1 base at V and 2 bases at J, with 15 bases between. CDR3 amino acids: CASSLELWGVPGANVLTF. Written as DNA, the CDR3 is TGTGCCAGCAGCTTAGAATTGTGGGGCGTTCCTGGGGCCAACGTCCTGACTTTC.

This clonotype was counted at least ten times. The chain has TRBV29-1 and TRBJ2-5; 8 bases align to TRBD1. The CDR3 totals 19 residues. Germline CDR1 and CDR2: SQVTM and ANQGSEA. The V and J ends lost 0 bases and 7 bases, in that order; junction bases with no gene match: 22. Here the CDR3 DNA reads TGCAGCGTTGAAGATGAGGGGTTTCGGGGCAGGGGGCAGTTGAGGACCCAGTACTTC. This codes for CSVEDEGFRGRGQLRTQYF. Combining the CDR3 with reference TRBV29-1 and TRBJ2-5 gives the whole variable domain SAVISQKPSRDICQRGTSLTIQCQVDSQVTMMFWYRQQPGQSLTLIATANQGSEATYESGFVIDKFPISRPNLTFSTLTVSNMSPEDSSIYLCSVEDEGFRGRGQLRTQYFGPGTRLLVL.

The sample holds a few counts of this clonotype. The V gene is TRBV20-1, the J gene TRBJ2-7; D is perhaps TRBD2 (5 bases). The germline V gene has CDR1 DFQATT and CDR2 SNEGSKA (reference sequence). The CDR3 sequence is 10 residues long. Trimming shortened V by 7 bases and J by 3 bases, and 7 bases separated the two germline ends. Here the CDR3 reads CSGEFYEQYF. Here the CDR3 DNA reads TGCAGTGGGGAGTTCTACGAGCAGTACTTC.

In its sample, this clonotype was seen a few times. This sequence joins TRBV4-3 and TRBJ2-7; D may correspond to TRBD1 or TRBD2 (6 bases each). Trimming pared 0 bases from V and 5 bases from J, leaving 20 bases between. Germline V gene lookup returns CDR1 LGHNA and CDR2 YSLEER. The CDR3 loop spans 17 amino acids. CDR3 residues: CASSQELEGVRPHEQYF. The CDR3 coding sequence is TGCGCCAGCAGCCAAGAACTGGAGGGGGTACGGCCCCACGAGCAGTACTTC.

The chain employs TRBV12-3 or TRBV12-4 and TRBJ2-5; 7 nucleotides agree with TRBD2. The V gene end was trimmed by 1 base and the J gene end by 2 bases; junction bases not matched to a gene: 4. The CDR3 sequence is 15 residues long. CDR3 in amino acids: CASSLVGGLQETQYF. For the CDR3, the DNA is TGTGCCAGCAGTTTAGTGGGAGGGTTGCAAGAGACCCAGTACTTC.

At least ten counts were recorded for this clonotype. V gene TRBV29-1 combines with J gene TRBJ2-1, with D possibly matching TRBD2 (6 bases). The V gene's germline CDR1 is SQVTM and CDR2 ANQGSEA. The CDR3 contains 11 residues. V lost 1 base and J lost 15, with 13 bases in between. Here the CDR3 reads CSVEGAGGAFF. The CDR3 region has the DNA TGCAGCGTTGAAGGAGCGGGTGGTGCGTTCTTC.